These 5 T cell receptor beta chains were all obtained from the same sample, sequenced in a study of blood T cell repertoires in COVID-19. Only in-frame clones appear in the TCRdb table, and some are missing; sequencing was by immunoSEQ multiplex PCR. The repertoire holds roughly 130,000 clones, with roughly nine tenths as singletons. The material sequenced was peripheral blood. The receptors stem from a man aged 45 to 65 with active COVID-19.

The chain is built from TRBV6-5 and TRBJ2-3; 8 bases are shared with TRBD1. With V trimmed by 6 bases and J by 5 bases, 7 bases remained unmatched. Germline V gene sequence: CDR1 MNHEY, CDR2 SVGAGI. This CDR3 is built from 14 residues. Here the CDR3 reads CASREAGGKDTQYF. CDR3 DNA sequence: TGTGCCAGCAGGGAGGCAGGGGGCAAAGATACGCAGTATTTT.

The V call is TRBV3-1 (or the pseudogene TRBV3-2), the J call TRBJ1-4; 7 bases agree with TRBD1. The CDR3 is made up of 16 amino acids. J gave up 8 bases and V 4 bases, and 13 bases lay outside the gene matches. Germline assignment: CDR1 LGHDT and CDR2 YNNKEL (reference sequence). This CDR3 reads CASSLTPDREREKLFF. DNA of the CDR3: TGTGCCAGCAGCCTAACCCCAGACAGGGAAAGGGAAAAACTGTTTTTT.

The chain recombines TRBV4-2 with TRBJ2-5, with D possibly TRBD2 on 6 matching bases. V shed 4 bases and J shed 6 bases, with 18 bases lying between them. Germline values: CDR1 LGHNA, CDR2 YNFKEQ. The CDR3 is 15 amino acids. The CDR3 reads CASSPGEVLGKTQYF. DNA for the CDR3: TGTGCCAGCAGCCCCGGGGAGGTCCTGGGAAAGACCCAGTACTTC.

V and J are TRBV6-1 and TRBJ2-1; TRBD1 matches at 11 bases. V trimming: 4 bases; J trimming: 11 bases; junction bases outside the gene matches: 19. Germline assignment: CDR1 MNHNS and CDR2 SASEGT. CDR3 length: 18 amino acids. DNA of the CDR3: TGTGCCAGCAGTGGACGCGGTTTCGAGGACAGGGGGCTCAGGCAGCAGTTCTTC. Translated, it gives CASSGRGFEDRGLRQQFF.

The rearrangement uses TRBV7-2 and TRBJ2-7, with 11 bases aligning to TRBD2. Germline CDR1 and CDR2: SGHTA and FQGNSA. V gave up 6 bases and J gave up 3 bases; unmatched junction bases: 4. The CDR3 runs 14 residues. The CDR3 DNA reads as TGTGCCAGCAGTCTAGCGGGGGGCCTCTACGAGCAGTACTTC. It codes for CASSLAGGLYEQYF.